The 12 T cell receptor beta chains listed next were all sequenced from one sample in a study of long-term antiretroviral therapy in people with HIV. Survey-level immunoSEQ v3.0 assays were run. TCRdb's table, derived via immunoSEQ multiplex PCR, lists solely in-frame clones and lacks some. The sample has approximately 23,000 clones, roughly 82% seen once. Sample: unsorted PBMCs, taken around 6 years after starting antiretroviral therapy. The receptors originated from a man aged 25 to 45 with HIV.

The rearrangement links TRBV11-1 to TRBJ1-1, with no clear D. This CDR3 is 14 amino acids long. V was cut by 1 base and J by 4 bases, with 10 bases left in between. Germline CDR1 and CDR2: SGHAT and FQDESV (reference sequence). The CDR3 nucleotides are TGTGCCAGCAGCTTAGATCTGGGCGTCACTGAAGCTTTCTTT. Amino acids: CASSLDLGVTEAFF.

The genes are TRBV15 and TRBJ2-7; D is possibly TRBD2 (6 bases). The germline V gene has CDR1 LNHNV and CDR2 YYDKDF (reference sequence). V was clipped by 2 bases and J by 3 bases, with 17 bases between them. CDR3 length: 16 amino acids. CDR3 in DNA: TGTGCCACCAGCAGATTCGGCGGGACCGAAGACTACGAGCAGTACTTC. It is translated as CATSRFGGTEDYEQYF.

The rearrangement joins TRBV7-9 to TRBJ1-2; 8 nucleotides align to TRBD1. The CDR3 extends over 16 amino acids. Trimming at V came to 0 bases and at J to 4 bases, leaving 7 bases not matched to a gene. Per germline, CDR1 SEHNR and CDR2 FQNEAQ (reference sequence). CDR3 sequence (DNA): TGTGCCAGCAGCTTAGCCGGGCAGGGGGCTGGCTATGGCTACACCTTC. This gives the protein CASSLAGQGAGYGYTF.

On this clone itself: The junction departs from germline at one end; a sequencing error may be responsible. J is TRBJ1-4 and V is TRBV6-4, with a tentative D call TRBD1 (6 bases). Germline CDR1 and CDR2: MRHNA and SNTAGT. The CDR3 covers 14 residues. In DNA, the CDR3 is TGTGCCAGCAGCCCACAGGGTCCTAACGAAAAACTGTTTTTT. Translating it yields CASSPQGPNEKLFF.

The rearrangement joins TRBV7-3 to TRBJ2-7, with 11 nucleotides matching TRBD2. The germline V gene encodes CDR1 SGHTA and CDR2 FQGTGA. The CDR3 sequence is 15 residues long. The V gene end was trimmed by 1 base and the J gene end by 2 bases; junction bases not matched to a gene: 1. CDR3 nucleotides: TGTGCCAGCAGCTTAATAGCGGGAGGGACCTACGAGCAGTACTTC. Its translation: CASSLIAGGTYEQYF.

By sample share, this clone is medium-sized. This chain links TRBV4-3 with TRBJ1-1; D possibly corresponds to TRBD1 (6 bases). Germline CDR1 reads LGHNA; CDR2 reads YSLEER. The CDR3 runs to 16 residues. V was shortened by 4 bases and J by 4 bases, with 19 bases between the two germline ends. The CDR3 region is CASSPDAQGFFTEAFF. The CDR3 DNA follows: TGCGCCAGCAGCCCCGACGCACAGGGTTTTTTCACTGAAGCTTTCTTT.

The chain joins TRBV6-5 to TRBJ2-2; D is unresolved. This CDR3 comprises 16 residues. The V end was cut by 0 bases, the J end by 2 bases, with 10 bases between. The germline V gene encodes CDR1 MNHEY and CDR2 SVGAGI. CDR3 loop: CASSYSRRLNTGELFF. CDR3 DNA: TGTGCCAGCAGTTACTCGAGGAGACTTAACACCGGGGAGCTGTTTTTT.

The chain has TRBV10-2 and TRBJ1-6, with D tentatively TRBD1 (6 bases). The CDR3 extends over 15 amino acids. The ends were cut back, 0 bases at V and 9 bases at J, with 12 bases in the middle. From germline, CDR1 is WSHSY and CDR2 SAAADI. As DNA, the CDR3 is TGCGCCAGCAGTGAGTCGTTGGGGGCCAGTTCACCCCTCCACTTT. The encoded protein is CASSESLGASSPLHF.

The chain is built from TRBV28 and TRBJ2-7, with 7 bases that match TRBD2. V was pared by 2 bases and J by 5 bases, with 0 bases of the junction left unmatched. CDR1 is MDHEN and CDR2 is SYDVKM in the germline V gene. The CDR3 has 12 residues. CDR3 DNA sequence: TGTGCCAGCAGTTTACGGGGGGACGAGCAGTACTTC. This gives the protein CASSLRGDEQYF.

For the CDR3, the DNA is TGTGCCAGCAGTGAAGCAGGCTCCCCCTCCTACGAGCAGTACTTC. Residues: CASSEAGSPSYEQYF. The chain carries TRBV25-1 and TRBJ2-7; D is unclear. The CDR3 length is 15 residues. The germline V and J ends were trimmed by 2 bases and 0 bases, with 11 bases remaining between them. Germline V lookup: CDR1 MGHDK, CDR2 SYGVNS.

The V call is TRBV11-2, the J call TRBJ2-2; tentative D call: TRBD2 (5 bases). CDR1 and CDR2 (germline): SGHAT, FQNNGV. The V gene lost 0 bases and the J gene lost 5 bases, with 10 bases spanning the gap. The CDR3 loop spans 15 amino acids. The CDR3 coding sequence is TGTGCCAGCAGCTTAGAAACTAGGATAACCGGGGAGCTGTTTTTT. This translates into CASSLETRITGELFF.

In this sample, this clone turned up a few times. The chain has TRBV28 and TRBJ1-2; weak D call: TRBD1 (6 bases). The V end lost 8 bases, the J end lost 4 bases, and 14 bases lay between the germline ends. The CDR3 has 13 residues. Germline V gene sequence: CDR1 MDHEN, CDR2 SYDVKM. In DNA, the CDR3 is TGTGCCAGCGTTCGGACAGTGTCCTATGGCTACACCTTC. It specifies CASVRTVSYGYTF.